This is a list of T cell receptor beta chains from one sample in a study of T cell responses to AZD1222 COVID-19 vaccine. Method: immunoSEQ multiplex PCR; TCRdb's copy keeps in-frame clones and lacks some. The repertoire holds a few hundred thousand clones, approximately 93% seen once, with around 0.57% in the top ten. Sequencing used peripheral blood, obtained on day 0 of AZD1222 vaccination. The source is an adult in good health. Each CDR3 is given with its conserved first and last residue. A D gene is named only where the DNA matches it firmly. Clone size is given for some rows only: seen once, a few or many times, or a class if the clone is expanded.

NA	TRBJ2-7	NA	TRBV5-1	TGCGCCAGCAGCTTGGGTCACTCCTACGAGCAGTACTTC	CASSLGHSYEQYF
NA	TRBJ1-1	TRBD1	TRBV19	TGTGCCAGTAGTATCCGACAGGGGCAAGCTTTCTTT	CASSIRQGQAFF
NA	TRBJ1-4	NA	TRBV5-1	TGCGCCAGCAGCTTTTCGGACCATGAAAAACTGTTTTTT	CASSFSDHEKLFF
few	TRBJ1-2	NA	TRBV24-1	TGTGCCACCAGTGAAGCACAGGGAGTCAGTGGCTACACCTTC	CATSEAQGVSGYTF
NA	TRBJ2-7	NA	TRBV27	TGTGCCAGCAGTTTCGGACGGACCTACGAGCAGTACTTC	CASSFGRTYEQYF
NA	TRBJ2-4	NA	TRBV24-1	TGTGCCACCAGTGATTTTGGGGGCTTAAACATTCAGTACTTC	CATSDFGGLNIQYF
NA	TRBJ1-2	TRBD1	TRBV7-2	TGTGCCAGCAGCCCCTGGACAGGGGTGTATGGCTACACCTTC	CASSPWTGVYGYTF
NA	TRBJ2-7	TRBD1	TRBV10-3	TGTGCCATCAGTGGGACCCGGGACAGGGAGGCCGAGCAGTACTTC	CAISGTRDREAEQYF
NA	TRBJ1-6	NA	TRBV28	TGTGCCAGCAGTTCCCTCGGGGGCGGCAATTCACCCCTCCACTTT	CASSSLGGGNSPLHF
NA	TRBJ1-2	NA	TRBV7-9	TGTGCCAGCAGCGCCCTCCCCGGCTACACCTTC	CASSALPGYTF
NA	TRBJ2-7	TRBD1	TRBV10-3	TGTGCCATCGCCTGGGACAGGGGCTACGAGCAGTACTTC	CAIAWDRGYEQYF
NA	TRBJ1-1	TRBD1	TRBV7-9	TGTGCCAGCAGCCCCGGGACAGCCAACACTGAAGCTTTCTTT	CASSPGTANTEAFF
NA	TRBJ1-2	NA	TRBV10-3	TGTGCCATCAGTGTAGCAGGCTTCTATGGCTACACCTTC	CAISVAGFYGYTF
NA	TRBJ2-1	TRBD1	TRBV11-2	TGTGCCAGCAGCTTAGAGGCAGGACAGGGGGTTGAGCAGTTCTTC	CASSLEAGQGVEQFF
NA	TRBJ2-7	NA	TRBV19	TGTGCCAGTAGTATTACAGGCAGAACCTACGAGCAGTACTTC	CASSITGRTYEQYF
NA	TRBJ1-5	NA	TRBV2	TGTGCCAGCAGGCGGACTCCCAATCAGCCCCAGCATTTT	CASRRTPNQPQHF
NA	TRBJ2-2	NA	TRBV12-1	TGTGCCAGCAGGGGGGTCGTATGGGACACCGGGGAGCTGTTTTTT	CASRGVVWDTGELFF
few	TRBJ1-2	NA	TRBV6-5	TGTGCCAGCAGTTCCCAGGGACGGATCTATGGCTACACCTTC	CASSSQGRIYGYTF
NA	TRBJ2-3	NA	TRBV2	TGTGCCAGCACTGGGTACACAGATACGCAGTATTTT	CASTGYTDTQYF
NA	TRBJ2-2	TRBD2	TRBV15	TGTGCCACCAGCAACGGGGGGAGCCCCTCCGGGGAGCTGTTTTTT	CATSNGGSPSGELFF
NA	TRBJ2-7	NA	TRBV27	TGTGCCAGCAGTTTTGGTACTAGCTGGGATTACGAGCAGTACTTC	CASSFGTSWDYEQYF
NA	TRBJ1-4	TRBD1	TRBV5-1	TGCGCCAGCAGCCTCGGACAGGGGTGGGATGAAAAACTGTTTTTT	CASSLGQGWDEKLFF
NA	TRBJ1-2	NA	TRBV7-2	TGTGCCAGCAGCTTAGGAGGAGCCTATGGCTACACCTTC	CASSLGGAYGYTF
NA	TRBJ2-7	NA	TRBV30	TGTGCCTGGGGCGGCCTCCCATACGAGCAGTACTTC	CAWGGLPYEQYF
NA	TRBJ1-1	NA	TRBV7-9	TGTGCCAGCAGCTTATCCGGGGACATGAACACTGAAGCTTTCTTT	CASSLSGDMNTEAFF
once	TRBJ2-3	TRBD2	TRBV9	TGTGCCAGCAGCGGTGTCGGGACTAGCGGGAAACGGGGCCCAGATACGCAGTATTTT	CASSGVGTSGKRGPDTQYF
NA	TRBJ1-5	NA	TRBV30	TGTGCCTGGGGGGGCGGCGGTCAGCCCCAGCATTTT	CAWGGGGQPQHF
NA	TRBJ2-3	NA	TRBV15	TGTGCCACCAGCAGAGGGGAGGGGGGACGCACAGATACGCAGTATTTT	CATSRGEGGRTDTQYF
NA	TRBJ1-1	TRBD1	TRBV28	TGTGCCAGCAGTTTACAGGGGGGGAACACTGAAGCTTTCTTT	CASSLQGGNTEAFF
few	TRBJ1-2	NA	TRBV18	TGTGCCAGCTCACCGCGGGTAGACTATGGCTACACCTTC	CASSPRVDYGYTF
NA	TRBJ1-1	NA	TRBV18	TGTGCCAGCTCACAAACCACGAACACTGAAGCTTTCTTT	CASSQTTNTEAFF
NA	TRBJ2-3	TRBD2	TRBV28	TGTGCCAGCAGTCCCCCGGGACTAGCCCCAGATACGCAGTATTTT	CASSPPGLAPDTQYF
NA	TRBJ2-1	TRBD2	TRBV5-1	TGCGCCAGCAGCCTGCGACTAGCGGGAGTAAATGAGCAGTTCTTC	CASSLRLAGVNEQFF
once	TRBJ2-1	TRBD2	TRBV7-6	TGTGCCAGCAGTCAACCTCTCCTAGCGGGGGGGGCCCGGGACAATGAGCAGTTCTTC	CASSQPLLAGGARDNEQFF
NA	TRBJ1-1	TRBD1	TRBV28	TGTGCCAGCAGGGGGACAGGGGGCACTGAAGCTTTCTTT	CASRGTGGTEAFF
NA	TRBJ2-7	TRBD2	TRBV28	TGTGCCAGCAGTTTAATAGGCGGGGGAGGTTACGAGCAGTACTTC	CASSLIGGGGYEQYF
once	TRBJ2-7	TRBD1	TRBV9	TGTGCCAGCAGCGCCGGGACAGGGATCTACGAGCAGTACTTC	CASSAGTGIYEQYF
NA	TRBJ2-2	TRBD1	TRBV28	TGTGCCAGCAGTCCCCAGGACAGGGTGAAAACCGGGGAGCTGTTTTTT	CASSPQDRVKTGELFF
NA	TRBJ2-2	NA	TRBV18	TGTGCCAGCCCTAGTAGGGCAGCGAACACCGGGGAGCTGTTTTTT	CASPSRAANTGELFF
few	TRBJ1-5	NA	TRBV10-2	TGCGCCACCTCGGCAACACTTTATAGCAATCAGCCCCAGCATTTT	CATSATLYSNQPQHF
NA	TRBJ1-5	TRBD1	TRBV6-5	TGTGCCAGCACCCCGACAGGGATCGGCAATCAGCCCCAGCATTTT	CASTPTGIGNQPQHF
NA	TRBJ2-7	NA	TRBV29-1	TGCAGCGGCCTAGGGGATGGGAGCTCCTACGAGCAGTACTTC	CSGLGDGSSYEQYF
NA	TRBJ2-3	NA	TRBV2	TGTGCCAGCAGTGGACAAGGGAGGAGCACAGATACGCAGTATTTT	CASSGQGRSTDTQYF
NA	TRBJ1-1	NA	TRBV11-2	TGTGCCAGCAGCCTGACGGACAGCCTGAACACTGAAGCTTTCTTT	CASSLTDSLNTEAFF
NA	TRBJ2-1	NA	TRBV28	TGTGCCAGCAGTTCCCCCCAATACAATGAGCAGTTCTTC	CASSSPQYNEQFF
NA	TRBJ2-2	NA	TRBV5-4	TGTGCCATGGATTCAGGCACCGGGGAGCTGTTTTTT	CAMDSGTGELFF
NA	TRBJ2-1	TRBD1	TRBV6-5	TGTGCCAGCAGTTACAGCCCTACAGGGGTCCATGAGCAGTTCTTC	CASSYSPTGVHEQFF